The 27 T cell receptor beta chains listed next were all sequenced from one sample in a study of identical twins. TCRdb re-derived calls from the 5' RACE reads in MiXCR, one entry per CDR3 protein. The data show a few hundred thousand distinct CDR3 sequences, roughly an eighth seen once. These data are also associated with another study on yellow fever vaccine responses in identical twins.

Sequencing input: CD4+ T cells sorted from blood. The receptor source for this set is a woman between 18 and 29 years old in good health.

The chain recombines TRBV2 with TRBJ1-1; D is ambiguous. The germline gives CDR1 SNHLY, CDR2 FYNNEI. This CDR3 comprises 11 residues. Trimming stripped 7 bases from V and 3 bases from J, with 6 bases between. The CDR3 here is CASIEDTEAFF. CDR3 bases: TGTGCCAGCATCGAAGACACTGAAGCTTTCTTT.

This clonotype was seen ten or more times. The V gene is TRBV5-1, the J gene TRBJ2-7; 9 nucleotides line up with TRBD2. There are 13 residues in the CDR3. The V gene end was trimmed by 5 bases and the J gene end by 6 bases; junction bases not matched to a gene: 6. Germline V CDR1 and CDR2: SGHRS, YFSETQ. Here the CDR3 DNA reads TGCGCCAGCAGTCTTAGCGGGAGTACCGAGCAGTACTTC. Translated: CASSLSGSTEQYF.

The chain employs TRBV10-2 and TRBJ1-5, with D perhaps TRBD1 (5 bases). Per the germline V gene, CDR1 is WSHSY and CDR2 is SAAADI. This CDR3 comprises 12 residues. The V and J ends lost 10 bases and 5 bases respectively, with 12 bases between them. For the CDR3, the DNA is TGCGCCACCCAGGGAAAGGATCAGCCCCAGCATTTT. It yields the protein CATQGKDQPQHF.

This chain links TRBV2 with TRBJ2-2; D is possibly TRBD1 or TRBD2 (7 bases each). Germline-derived CDR1 and CDR2 are SNHLY and FYNNEI. This CDR3 has 14 residues. V dropped 6 bases and J dropped 4 bases, with 12 bases sitting between them. CDR3 sequence reads: CASRGGTATGELFF. The CDR3 DNA reads as TGTGCCAGCAGGGGGGGGACAGCCACCGGGGAGCTGTTTTTT. Combining the CDR3 with reference TRBV2 and TRBJ2-2 gives the whole variable domain EPEVTQTPSHQVTQMGQEVILRCVPISNHLYFYWYRQILGQKVEFLVSFYNNEISEKSEIFDDQFSVERPDGSNFTLKIRSTKLEDSAMYFCASRGGTATGELFFGEGSRLTVL.

The gene calls are TRBV14 and TRBJ1-4, with TRBD1 matching 8 bases. J was trimmed by 7 bases and V by 5 bases; bases with no gene match: 6. Germline CDR1 reads SGHDN; CDR2 reads FVKESK. The CDR3 totals 14 residues. CDR3 sequence (DNA): TGTGCCAGCAGCGTTCAGGGGGCAGGTGAAAAACTGTTTTTT. Amino acid sequence: CASSVQGAGEKLFF.

This clonotype was seen a handful of times. The chain employs TRBV5-6 and TRBJ2-7; D possibly uses TRBD1 or TRBD2 (6 bases each). The CDR3 loop spans 14 amino acids. V was cut by 6 bases and J by 3 bases, with 16 bases left in between. Per germline, CDR1 SGHDT and CDR2 YYEEEE. This chain's CDR3 is CASNWRGNLYEQYF. The CDR3 DNA reads TGTGCCAGCAACTGGAGGGGGAACCTCTACGAGCAGTACTTC.

Remarks on this clonotype: This may stem from a read error, because a much larger clone lies one nucleotide away. This sequence joins TRBV15 and TRBJ2-3, with D unclear. Germline V gene sequence: CDR1 LNHNV, CDR2 YYDKDF (reference sequence). Trimming took 3 bases from V and 7 from J, leaving 11 bases between them. The CDR3 totals 13 residues. The CDR3 loop is CATSRSDGNTQYF. Here the CDR3 DNA reads TGTGCCACCAGCAGGAGTGATGGGAATACGCAGTATTTT.

The V call is TRBV15, the J call TRBJ2-1; maybe TRBD1 (6 bases). The germline V gene has CDR1 LNHNV and CDR2 YYDKDF (reference sequence). V lost 0 bases and J 2 bases, leaving 17 bases between the germline ends. There are 18 residues in the CDR3. CDR3 sequence: CATSRDQVEQGPYNEQFF. Written as DNA, the CDR3 is TGTGCCACCAGCAGAGATCAGGTAGAACAGGGCCCCTACAATGAGCAGTTCTTC.

This clonotype has more than one count but fewer than ten. This chain uses TRBV6-2 or TRBV6-3 with TRBJ2-1; tentative D call: TRBD1 (5 bases). The CDR3 spans 14 residues. The germline CDR1 and CDR2 sequences are MNHEY and SVGEGT. V was pared by 2 bases and J by 3 bases, with 8 bases between. The chain's CDR3 is CASSYLQDYNEQFF. The CDR3 DNA sequence: TGTGCCAGCAGTTACCTACAGGACTACAATGAGCAGTTCTTC.

The chain joins TRBV7-9 to TRBJ2-3; D call uncertain. Germline values: CDR1 SEHNR, CDR2 FQNEAQ (reference sequence). V lost 1 base and J 6 bases, leaving 11 bases between the germline ends. CDR3 length equals 14 residues. The CDR3 nucleotides are TGTGCCAGCAGCTTAGGCGGCAGGCTGGATACGCAGTATTTT. Protein sequence: CASSLGGRLDTQYF.

The chain carries TRBV27 and TRBJ2-7; D call uncertain. The CDR3 is 16 amino acids. The V end lost 0 bases, the J end lost 0 bases, and 12 bases lay between the germline ends. Per the germline V gene, CDR1 is MNHEY and CDR2 is SMNVEV (reference sequence). The chain's CDR3 is CASSLSHSPNSYEQYF. CDR3 nucleotide sequence: TGTGCCAGCAGTTTATCGCACAGTCCAAACTCCTACGAGCAGTACTTC.

This clonotype was seen repeatedly, ten times or more. The V gene is TRBV14, the J gene TRBJ2-7; D uncertain. Germline lookup yields CDR1 SGHDN and CDR2 FVKESK. This CDR3 spans 13 amino acids. V gave up 3 bases and J gave up 1 base, with 7 bases separating them. CDR3 sequence: CASSQVGSYEQYF. For the CDR3, the DNA is TGTGCCAGCAGCCAGGTTGGGTCCTACGAGCAGTACTTC. The whole variable domain, remainder taken from reference TRBV14 and TRBJ2-7, is EAGVTQFPSHSVIEKGQTVTLRCDPISGHDNLYWYRRVMGKEIKFLLHFVKESKQDESGMPNNRFLAERTGGTYSTLKVQPAELEDSGVYFCASSQVGSYEQYFGPGTRLTVT.

This clonotype was detected many times. The chain links TRBV7-2 to TRBJ2-3, with D unclear. Trimming removed 3 bases from V and 5 bases from J, with 6 bases in between. From germline, CDR1 is SGHTA and CDR2 FQGNSA. This CDR3 is 12 amino acids long. CDR3: CASSFRLDTQYF. In DNA form, the CDR3 reads TGTGCCAGCAGCTTTAGATTAGATACGCAGTATTTT.

The chain recombines TRBV6-5 with TRBJ2-5, with D possibly being TRBD2 (6 bases). CDR3 size: 12 residues. CDR1 and CDR2 from the germline V gene are MNHEY and SVGAGI. The V and J ends lost 8 bases and 0 bases respectively, with 7 bases between them. In DNA form, the CDR3 reads TGTGCCAGCGGGGACTACCAAGAGACCCAGTACTTC. It codes for CASGDYQETQYF.

The rearrangement links TRBV6-5 to TRBJ1-1, with D unresolved. Germline V gene lookup returns CDR1 MNHEY and CDR2 SVGAGI. CDR3 length: 11 residues. V was shortened by 3 bases and J by 7 bases, with 6 bases between the two germline ends. This chain's CDR3 is CASSYKGEAFF. The CDR3 region has the DNA TGTGCCAGCAGTTATAAGGGTGAAGCTTTCTTT.

This clonotype was picked up many times. The chain couples TRBV5-1 to TRBJ2-1, with TRBD1 matching over 8 bases. Germline V gene lookup returns CDR1 SGHRS and CDR2 YFSETQ. The length of the CDR3 is 13 residues. V lost 4 bases, J lost 8 bases, and 5 bases stayed unmatched. DNA for the CDR3: TGCGCCAGCAGCCTGGGACAGGAGGATGAGCAGTTCTTC. Residues: CASSLGQEDEQFF.

The chain links TRBV20-1 to TRBJ2-7; 8 positions agree with TRBD2. Germline V gene lookup returns CDR1 DFQATT and CDR2 SNEGSKA (reference sequence). This CDR3 has 15 amino acids. With V trimmed by 1 base and J by 3 bases, 8 bases remained unmatched. The CDR3 sequence is CSARVPLSGNYEQYF. CDR3 DNA: TGCAGTGCTAGAGTCCCCCTTAGCGGGAACTACGAGCAGTACTTC.

The chain couples TRBV5-1 to TRBJ2-5; TRBD2 aligns across 7 bases. This CDR3 comprises 14 residues. Germline V CDR1 and CDR2: SGHRS, YFSETQ. Trimming cost V 4 bases and J 0 bases; bases outside gene matches: 3. CDR3 nucleotide sequence: TGCGCCAGCAGCAAAGGGACTAACCAAGAGACCCAGTACTTC. Its translation: CASSKGTNQETQYF.

This clonotype turned up a few times. The chain recombines TRBV6-1 with TRBJ2-4, with D unclear. The CDR3 has 18 amino acids. Germline V gene sequence: CDR1 MNHNS, CDR2 SASEGT. The germline V and J ends were trimmed by 7 bases and 0 bases, with 22 bases remaining between them. The CDR3 nucleotides are TGTGCCAGCATCCGGGCGGTTTTATACCGACTAGCCAAAAACATTCAGTACTTC. It specifies CASIRAVLYRLAKNIQYF.

This clonotype was observed a handful of times. The chain combines TRBV29-1 with TRBJ2-1; TRBD1 matches at 7 bases. This CDR3 comprises 12 residues. Trimming cost V 7 bases and J 4 bases; bases outside gene matches: 4. Germline V gives CDR1 SQVTM, CDR2 ANQGSEA. For the CDR3, the DNA is TGCAGCGCCGAGACAGGGTACAATGAGCAGTTCTTC. It codes for CSAETGYNEQFF.

The chain is built from TRBV7-2 and TRBJ1-4; 8 bases are a match to TRBD1. This CDR3 has 15 amino acids. Germline CDR1 reads SGHTA; CDR2 reads FQGNSA. The junction had 5 bases not matched to a gene; V was cut back by 1 base and J by 7 bases. CDR3 loop: CASSLVSGGSEKLFF. The CDR3 nucleotides are TGTGCCAGCAGCTTAGTTTCAGGGGGCTCTGAAAAACTGTTTTTT.

This clonotype was found a few times. The chain employs TRBV20-1 and TRBJ2-1; the D call may be TRBD1 or TRBD2 (6 bases each). In germline, CDR1 is DFQATT, CDR2 SNEGSKA (reference sequence). Trimming took off 5 bases at V and 8 bases at J, with 16 bases between the two ends. The CDR3 loop spans 13 amino acids. CDR3 loop: CSAPTGWGDEQFF. In DNA, the CDR3 is TGCAGTGCTCCGACAGGCTGGGGGGATGAGCAGTTCTTC.

This clonotype has more than one count but fewer than ten. The rearrangement uses TRBV6-2 or TRBV6-3 and TRBJ2-7; perhaps TRBD1 as D (6 bases). This CDR3 has 12 amino acids. Trimming cost V 7 bases and J 2 bases, with 9 bases left between them. CDR1 MNHEY and CDR2 SVGEGT come from the germline V gene. CDR3 sequence: CASKGGTYEQYF. CDR3 nucleotide sequence: TGTGCCAGCAAAGGGGGAACCTACGAGCAGTACTTC.

Only a few counts were recorded for this clonotype. J is TRBJ2-3 and V is TRBV14; maybe TRBD2 (5 bases). The ends were cut back, 0 bases at V and 3 bases at J, with 10 bases in the middle. The CDR3 has 15 amino acids. Germline V CDR1 and CDR2: SGHDN, FVKESK. The CDR3 region is CASSQDRRGTDTQYF. In nucleotides, the CDR3 is TGTGCCAGCAGCCAAGATCGGCGCGGGACAGATACGCAGTATTTT.

The chain links TRBV9 to TRBJ1-4; 10 bases align to TRBD1. The CDR3 runs 16 residues. The germline V gene encodes CDR1 SGDLS and CDR2 YYNGEE. After removal of 4 bases from V and 8 bases from J, the junction contained 11 bases not matched to a gene. CDR3 nucleotides: TGTGCCAGCAGCCCTACACCGGGACAGGGGCACGAAAAACTGTTTTTT. Its translation: CASSPTPGQGHEKLFF. Using reference TRBV9 and TRBJ1-4 for the parts outside the CDR3, the full variable domain is DSGVTQTPKHLITATGQRVTLRCSPRSGDLSVYWYQQSLDQGLQFLIQYYNGEERAKGNILERFSAQQFPDLHSELNLSSLELGDSALYFCASSPTPGQGHEKLFFGSGTQLSVL.

This clonotype was detected ten times or more. The chain couples TRBV3-1 to TRBJ1-1; D uncertain. This CDR3 comprises 14 residues. Trimming removed 8 bases from V and 1 base from J, with 14 bases in between. In germline, CDR1 is LGHDT, CDR2 YNNKEL (reference sequence). As DNA, the CDR3 is TGTGCCAGCCTATTGGGTGGGCAGAACACTGAAGCTTTCTTT. This translates into CASLLGGQNTEAFF.

This chain uses TRBV19 with TRBJ2-2; no firm D call. In germline, CDR1 is LNHDA, CDR2 SQIVND (reference sequence). Trimming removed 3 bases from V and 2 bases from J, with 10 bases in between. The CDR3 length is 15 residues. CDR3 coding DNA: TGTGCCAGTAGTATCTCGGCAGTCAACACCGGGGAGCTGTTTTTT. This codes for CASSISAVNTGELFF.